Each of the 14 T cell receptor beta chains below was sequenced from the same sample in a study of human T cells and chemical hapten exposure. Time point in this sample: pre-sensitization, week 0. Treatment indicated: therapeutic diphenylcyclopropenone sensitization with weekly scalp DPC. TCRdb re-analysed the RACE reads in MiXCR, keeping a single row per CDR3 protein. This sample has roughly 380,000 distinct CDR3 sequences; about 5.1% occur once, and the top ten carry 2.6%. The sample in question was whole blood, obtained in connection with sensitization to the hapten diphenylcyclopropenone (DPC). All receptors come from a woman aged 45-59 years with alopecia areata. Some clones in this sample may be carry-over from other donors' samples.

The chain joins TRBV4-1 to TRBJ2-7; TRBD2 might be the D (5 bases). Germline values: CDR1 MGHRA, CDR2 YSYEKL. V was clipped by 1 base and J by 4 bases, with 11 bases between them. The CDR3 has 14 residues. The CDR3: CASSQGGGSYEQYF. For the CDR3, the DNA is TGCGCCAGCAGCCAAGGCGGAGGATCTTACGAGCAGTACTTC.

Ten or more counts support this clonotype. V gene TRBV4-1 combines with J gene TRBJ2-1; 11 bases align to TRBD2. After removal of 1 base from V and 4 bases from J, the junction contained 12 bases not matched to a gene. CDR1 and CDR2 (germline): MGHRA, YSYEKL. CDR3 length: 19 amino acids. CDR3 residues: CASSQGAFRGLAGYNEQFF. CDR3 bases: TGCGCCAGCAGCCAAGGGGCCTTCCGTGGACTAGCGGGTTACAATGAGCAGTTCTTC.

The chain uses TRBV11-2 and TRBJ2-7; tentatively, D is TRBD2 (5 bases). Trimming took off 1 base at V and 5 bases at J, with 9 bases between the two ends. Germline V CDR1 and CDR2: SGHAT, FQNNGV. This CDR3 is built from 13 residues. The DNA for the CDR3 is TGTGCCAGCAGCTTAGGAGGGCTCGACGAGCAGTACTTC. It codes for CASSLGGLDEQYF.

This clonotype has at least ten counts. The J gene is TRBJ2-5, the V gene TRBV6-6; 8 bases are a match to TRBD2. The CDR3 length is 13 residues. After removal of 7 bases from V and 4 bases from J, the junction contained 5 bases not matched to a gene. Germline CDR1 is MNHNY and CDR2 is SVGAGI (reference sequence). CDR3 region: CASTRGGPETQYF. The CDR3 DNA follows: TGTGCCAGCACCCGGGGGGGGCCAGAGACCCAGTACTTC.

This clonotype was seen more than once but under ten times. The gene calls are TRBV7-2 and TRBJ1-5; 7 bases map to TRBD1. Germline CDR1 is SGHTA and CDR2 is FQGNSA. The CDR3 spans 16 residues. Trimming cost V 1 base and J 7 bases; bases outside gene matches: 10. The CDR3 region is CASSLGYRGRGQPQHF. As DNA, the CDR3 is TGTGCCAGCAGCTTAGGATACAGGGGAAGAGGGCAGCCCCAGCATTTT.

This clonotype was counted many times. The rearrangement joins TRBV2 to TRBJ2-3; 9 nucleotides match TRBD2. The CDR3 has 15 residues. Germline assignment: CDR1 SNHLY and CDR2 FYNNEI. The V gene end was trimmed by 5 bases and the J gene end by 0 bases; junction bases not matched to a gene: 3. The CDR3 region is CASSSSGASTDTQYF. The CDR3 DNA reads TGTGCCAGCAGTTCTAGCGGGGCGAGCACAGATACGCAGTATTTT.

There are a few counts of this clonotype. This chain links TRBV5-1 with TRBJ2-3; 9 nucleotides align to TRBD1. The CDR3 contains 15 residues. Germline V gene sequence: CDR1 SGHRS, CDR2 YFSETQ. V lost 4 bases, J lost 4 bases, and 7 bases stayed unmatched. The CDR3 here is CASSMGQGVADTQYF. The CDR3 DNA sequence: TGCGCCAGCAGCATGGGACAGGGAGTCGCAGATACGCAGTATTTT.

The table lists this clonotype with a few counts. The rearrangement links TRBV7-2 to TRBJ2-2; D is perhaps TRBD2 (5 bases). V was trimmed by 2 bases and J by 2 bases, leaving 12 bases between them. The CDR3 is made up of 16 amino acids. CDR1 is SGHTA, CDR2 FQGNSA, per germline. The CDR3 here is CASSLRTQTNTGELFF. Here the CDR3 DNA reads TGTGCCAGCAGCTTAAGGACTCAAACAAACACCGGGGAGCTGTTTTTT. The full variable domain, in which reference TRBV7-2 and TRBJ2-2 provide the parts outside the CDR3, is GAGVSQSPSNKVTEKGKDVELRCDPISGHTALYWYRQSLGQGLEFLIYFQGNSAPDKSGLPSDRFSAERTGGSVSTLTIQRTQQEDSAVYLCASSLRTQTNTGELFFGEGSRLTVL.

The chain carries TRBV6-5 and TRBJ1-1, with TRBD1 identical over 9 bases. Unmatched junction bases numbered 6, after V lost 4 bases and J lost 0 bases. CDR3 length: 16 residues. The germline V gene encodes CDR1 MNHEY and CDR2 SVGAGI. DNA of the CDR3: TGTGCCAGCAGTTCCCGGACAGGGGCTCTGAACACTGAAGCTTTCTTT. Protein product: CASSSRTGALNTEAFF.

CDR3 loop: CSVEGGEATQYF. CDR3 nucleotide sequence: TGCAGCGTTGAAGGGGGGGAGGCGACCCAGTACTTC. V gene TRBV29-1 combines with J gene TRBJ2-5; perhaps TRBD2 as D (6 bases). Germline CDR1 reads SQVTM; CDR2 reads ANQGSEA. V lost 1 base to trimming and J lost 7 bases, with 10 bases between them. This CDR3 contains 12 residues.

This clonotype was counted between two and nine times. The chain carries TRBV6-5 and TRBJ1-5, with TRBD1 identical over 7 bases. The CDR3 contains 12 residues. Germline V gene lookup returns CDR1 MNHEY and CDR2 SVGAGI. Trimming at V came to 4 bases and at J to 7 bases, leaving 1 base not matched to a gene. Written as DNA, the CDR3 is TGTGCCAGCAGTTCGACAGGGCAGCCCCAGCATTTT. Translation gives CASSSTGQPQHF.

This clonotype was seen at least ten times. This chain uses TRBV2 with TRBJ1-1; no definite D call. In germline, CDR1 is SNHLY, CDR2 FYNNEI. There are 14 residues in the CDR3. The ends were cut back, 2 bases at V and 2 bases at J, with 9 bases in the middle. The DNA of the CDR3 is TGTGCCAGCAGTGAATTTGGTGGAAACACTGAAGCTTTCTTT. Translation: CASSEFGGNTEAFF.

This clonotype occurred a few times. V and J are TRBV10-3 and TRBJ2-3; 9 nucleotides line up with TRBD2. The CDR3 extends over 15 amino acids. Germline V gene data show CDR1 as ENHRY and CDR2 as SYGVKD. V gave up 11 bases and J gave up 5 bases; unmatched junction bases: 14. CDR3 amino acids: CASGRGRDGEDTQYF. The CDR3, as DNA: TGTGCCTCCGGGCGCGGGAGGGACGGAGAAGATACGCAGTATTTT.

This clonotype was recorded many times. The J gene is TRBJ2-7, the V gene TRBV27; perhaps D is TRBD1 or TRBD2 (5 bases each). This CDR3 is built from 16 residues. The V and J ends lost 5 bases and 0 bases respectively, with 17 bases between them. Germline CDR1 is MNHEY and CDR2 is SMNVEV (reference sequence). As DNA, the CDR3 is TGTGCCAGCAGTCTGAAGGGACCTCCGAGCTCCTACGAGCAGTACTTC. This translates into CASSLKGPPSSYEQYF.